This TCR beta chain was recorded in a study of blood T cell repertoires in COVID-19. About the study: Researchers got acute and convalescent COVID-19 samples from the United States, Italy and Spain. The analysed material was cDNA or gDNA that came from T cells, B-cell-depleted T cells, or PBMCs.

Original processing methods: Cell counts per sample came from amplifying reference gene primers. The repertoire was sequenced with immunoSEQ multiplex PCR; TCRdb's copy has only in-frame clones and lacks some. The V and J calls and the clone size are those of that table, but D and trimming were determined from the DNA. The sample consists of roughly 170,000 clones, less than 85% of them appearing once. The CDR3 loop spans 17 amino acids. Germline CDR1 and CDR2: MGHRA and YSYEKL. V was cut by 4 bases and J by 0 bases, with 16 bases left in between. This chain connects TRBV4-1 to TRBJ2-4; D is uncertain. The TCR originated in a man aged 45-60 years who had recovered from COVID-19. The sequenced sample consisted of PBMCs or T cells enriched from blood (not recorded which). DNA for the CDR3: TGCGCCAGCAGCCCAACCGGCGGCCTGCTAGCCAAAAACATTCAGTACTTC. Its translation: CASSPTGGLLAKNIQYF.